These T cell receptor beta chains were read from a single sample in a study of T-cell reconstitution after alpha-beta-depleted transplantation in children. TCRdb passed the PCR reads through MiXCR, listing each CDR3 protein once. The table shows hundreds of thousands of distinct CDR3 sequences, with 6.5% to 9% occurring only once. Material: PBMCs, mostly from graft donor cells, obtained 180 days after TCRalphabeta/CD19-depleted stem cell transplant. The receptors originated from a male patient younger than 18 who had a stem cell transplant for acute lymphoblastic leukemia, so the T cells may come from the graft donor. Each CDR3 is given with its conserved first and last residue. A D gene is named only where the DNA matches it firmly. Size is omitted from some rows. Given values are once, few, many or a class for expanded clones.

d_gene	len	v_gene	j_gene	abundance	CDR3nt	CDR3aa
TRBD1	14	TRBV7-2	TRBJ1-3	many	TGTGCCAGCAGCTACCTGACAGGGAGGAACACCATATATTTT	CASSYLTGRNTIYF
TRBD2	14	TRBV12-3/TRBV12-4	TRBJ2-7	many	TGTGCCAGCGGAATAGCGGGGCTCTCCTACGAGCAGTACTTC	CASGIAGLSYEQYF
.	15	TRBV2	TRBJ2-5	few	TGTGCCAGCGGCCCTCTGGGGCCAACTCAAGAGACCCAGTACTTC	CASGPLGPTQETQYF
TRBD1	15	TRBV5-4	TRBJ1-1	few	TGTGCCAGCAGCCCTGCGGACAGGGGGCGAACTGAAGCTTTCTTT	CASSPADRGRTEAFF
.	14	TRBV5-1	TRBJ2-5	many	TGCGCCAGCAGCCGCGAGCGGGACCAAGAGACCCAGTACTTC	CASSRERDQETQYF
TRBD1	16	TRBV27	TRBJ2-1	many	TGTGCCAGCAGTCCCCGACAGGGGATAGTCTACAATGAGCAGTTCTTC	CASSPRQGIVYNEQFF
.	12	TRBV12-3/TRBV12-4	TRBJ1-1	many	TGTGCCAGCAGTCTCCGGACCGGAGGAGCTTTCTTT	CASSLRTGGAFF
.	14	TRBV4-2	TRBJ2-5	many	TGTGCCAGCAGCCAAGATATAGGGGAAGAGACCCAGTACTTC	CASSQDIGEETQYF
TRBD1	14	TRBV7-2	TRBJ2-2	many	TGTGCCATTACACAGGGGGCTGGGACCGGGGAGCTGTTTTTT	CAITQGAGTGELFF
TRBD1	17	TRBV9	TRBJ1-3	.	TGTGCCAGCAGCGAGGCGGACAGGGGGCGTAGAGGAAACACCATATATTTT	CASSEADRGRRGNTIYF
.	15	TRBV12-3/TRBV12-4	TRBJ1-5	many	TGTGCCAGCAGTTTCGTTGCGGGGGGCAATCAGCCCCAGCATTTT	CASSFVAGGNQPQHF
TRBD1	15	TRBV5-1	TRBJ2-7	many	TGCGCCAGCAGCCCGGGACAGGGGGGGGCCTACGAGCAGTACTTC	CASSPGQGGAYEQYF
.	14	TRBV3-1	TRBJ2-7	many	TGTGCCAGCAGCCAAGAATCATACTCCTACGAGCAGTACTTC	CASSQESYSYEQYF